Listed here are 28 T cell receptor beta chains from one sample, sequenced in a study of Graves' ophthalmopathy and Graves' hyperthyroidism. Researchers took RNA transcripts and amplified TCR beta CDR3 regions from them. Second-round multiplex PCR came after first-round RT-PCR with HTBI primers. MiXCR, run by TCRdb on the multiplex PCR reads, gives a single entry per CDR3 protein. The table has a few hundred thousand distinct CDR3 sequences, about 40% seen once; the top ten hold about 4.2%. The sequenced material came from peripheral blood or thyroid tissue (not recorded which). Receptor source: an adult man with Graves' hyperthyroidism.

This sequence joins TRBV15 and TRBJ2-7; a possible D gene is TRBD2 (5 bases). This CDR3 has 17 residues. The germline V gene has CDR1 LNHNV and CDR2 YYDKDF (reference sequence). Trimming stripped 3 bases from V and 1 base from J, with 19 bases between. The CDR3 loop is CATSSGPRGRPSYEQYF. The CDR3 nucleotides are TGTGCCACCAGCAGCGGACCACGGGGTAGGCCGTCCTACGAGCAGTACTTC.

The chain carries TRBV10-1 and TRBJ2-7; 11 bases line up with TRBD1. The CDR3 covers 14 residues. The germline gives CDR1 WNHNN, CDR2 SYGVQD (reference sequence). Trimming took 3 bases from V and 6 from J; bases not matched to a gene: 4. CDR3 in amino acids: CASSEFGTGGEQYF. CDR3 in DNA: TGCGCCAGCAGTGAATTCGGGACAGGGGGCGAGCAGTACTTC.

This clonotype was found many times. The rearrangement joins TRBV13 to TRBJ1-2, with TRBD1 as a possible D gene (5 bases). The CDR3 covers 13 residues. The germline CDR1 and CDR2 sequences are PRHDT and FYEKMQ (reference sequence). The ends were cut back, 1 base at V and 4 bases at J, with 7 bases in the middle. This CDR3 reads CASSLVTGYGYTF. In DNA form, the CDR3 reads TGTGCCAGCAGCTTAGTTACAGGCTATGGCTACACCTTC.

This clonotype was seen a few times. V and J are TRBV19 and TRBJ2-7; 9 bases are a match to TRBD1. CDR3 length equals 15 residues. CDR1 is LNHDA and CDR2 is SQIVND in the germline V gene (reference sequence). V shed 5 bases, J shed 4 bases, and the junction held 9 bases outside the gene matches. This chain's CDR3 is CASSFEGQGTYEQYF. In DNA form, the CDR3 reads TGTGCCAGTAGTTTCGAGGGACAGGGTACGTACGAGCAGTACTTC.

The table lists this clonotype with a few counts. The gene calls are TRBV10-3 and TRBJ2-3; D is unresolved. This CDR3 has 13 residues. Germline CDR1 and CDR2: ENHRY and SYGVKD. The ends were cut back, 2 bases at V and 4 bases at J, with 7 bases in the middle. CDR3 sequence reads: CAISEVRSDTQYF. The CDR3 region has the DNA TGTGCCATCAGTGAGGTTCGGTCAGATACGCAGTATTTT.

The chain links TRBV10-3 to TRBJ2-7, with D maybe TRBD2 (6 bases). CDR3 size: 13 residues. V lost 5 bases, J lost 7 bases, and 15 bases lay in between. The V gene's germline CDR1 is ENHRY and CDR2 SYGVKD. The CDR3: CAISPGTYNEQYF. DNA of the CDR3: TGTGCCATCAGTCCCGGGACTTACAATGAGCAGTACTTC.

This clonotype was seen a few times. A clone one base away is much larger, so this may be a read error. The chain recombines TRBV20-1 with TRBJ2-7; D uncertain. Per germline, CDR1 DFQATT and CDR2 SNEGSKA (reference sequence). This CDR3 has 13 amino acids. The ends were cut back, 3 bases at V and 0 bases at J, with 9 bases in the middle. The CDR3 is CSASDGNSYEQYF. The DNA of the CDR3 is TGCAGTGCTAGTGACGGAAACTCCTACGAGCAGTACTTC.

This clonotype appeared many times. V and J are TRBV7-2 and TRBJ2-5; unclear D gene. The CDR3 extends over 13 amino acids. Trimming removed 3 bases from V and 3 bases from J, with 8 bases in between. Germline V gives CDR1 SGHTA, CDR2 FQGNSA. The CDR3 DNA reads TGTGCCAGCAGCTTGGTGGGGAAAGAGACCCAGTACTTC. It specifies CASSLVGKETQYF.

At least ten counts were recorded for this clonotype. The rearrangement uses TRBV20-1 and TRBJ1-2, with unresolved D. CDR3 length: 13 residues. Germline-derived CDR1 and CDR2 are DFQATT and SNEGSKA (reference sequence). V lost 4 bases and J lost 8, with 17 bases in between. The CDR3 nucleotides read TGCAGTGCTACCCACCCACCTAGGTCGGGCTACACCTTC. Translation gives CSATHPPRSGYTF.

The chain carries TRBV29-1 and TRBJ2-6; 10 bases line up with TRBD1. The germline CDR1 and CDR2 sequences are SQVTM and ANQGSEA. CDR3 size: 20 residues. With 0 bases clipped from V and 0 bases from J, the junction kept 11 bases outside the gene matches. This CDR3 reads CSVEDLFGGQGSSGANVLTF. The DNA of the CDR3 is TGCAGCGTTGAAGATCTGTTTGGGGGACAGGGGAGCTCTGGGGCCAACGTCCTGACTTTC. Drawing the rest from reference TRBV29-1 and TRBJ2-6, the complete variable domain is SAVISQKPSRDICQRGTSLTIQCQVDSQVTMMFWYRQQPGQSLTLIATANQGSEATYESGFVIDKFPISRPNLTFSTLTVSNMSPEDSSIYLCSVEDLFGGQGSSGANVLTFGAGSRLTVL.

This clonotype was recorded at least ten times. The V call is TRBV6-1, the J call TRBJ1-2; no clear D gene. The germline V and J ends were trimmed by 7 bases and 4 bases, with 19 bases remaining between them. The germline V gene has CDR1 MNHNS and CDR2 SASEGT. The CDR3 has 15 amino acids. CDR3 in amino acids: CASTLRTETSYGYTF. CDR3 coding DNA: TGTGCCAGCACCCTCAGGACGGAGACCTCCTATGGCTACACCTTC.

This clonotype was counted many times. The chain combines TRBV25-1 with TRBJ1-6; D remains unclear. With 6 bases removed from V and 6 bases from J, the gap between germline ends came to 12 bases. Germline CDR1 is MGHDK and CDR2 is SYGVNS. The CDR3 is made up of 14 amino acids. The CDR3 DNA is TGTGCCAGCAGGGACCATCGAGGTAATTCACCCCTCCACTTT. Its translation: CASRDHRGNSPLHF.

This clonotype was seen at least ten times. This chain joins TRBV2 and TRBJ2-6; D might be TRBD1 (6 bases). The length of the CDR3 is 14 residues. The germline V gene has CDR1 SNHLY and CDR2 FYNNEI. The ends were cut back, 6 bases at V and 0 bases at J, with 6 bases in the middle. CDR3 protein: CASRQGSGANVLTF. CDR3 sequence (DNA): TGTGCCAGCAGACAGGGCTCTGGGGCCAACGTCCTGACTTTC. The complete variable domain, with remaining parts taken from reference TRBV2 and TRBJ2-6, reads EPEVTQTPSHQVTQMGQEVILRCVPISNHLYFYWYRQILGQKVEFLVSFYNNEISEKSEIFDDQFSVERPDGSNFTLKIRSTKLEDSAMYFCASRQGSGANVLTFGAGSRLTVL.

This clonotype was counted between two and nine times. This chain links TRBV7-8 with TRBJ1-1, with D tentatively TRBD1 (5 bases). The germline V gene has CDR1 SGHVS and CDR2 FQNEAQ. The CDR3 is 15 amino acids. Trimming cost V 3 bases and J 5 bases, with 16 bases left between them. The CDR3 sequence: CASSLGPAGETEAFF. The CDR3 DNA sequence: TGTGCCAGCAGCTTGGGGCCAGCGGGGGAGACTGAAGCTTTCTTT.

In its sample, this clonotype was seen once. This rearrangement joins TRBV5-1 to TRBJ1-5, with D hard to call. Looked up from germline, CDR1 is SGHRS and CDR2 is YFSETQ. CDR3 length equals 13 residues. V was pared by 1 base and J by 3 bases, with 5 bases between. The CDR3 DNA reads TGCGCCAGCAGCTTGACACCCAATCAGCCCCAGCATTTT. It translates to CASSLTPNQPQHF. The full variable domain, with the rest looked up from reference TRBV5-1 and TRBJ1-5, is KAGVTQTPRYLIKTRGQQVTLSCSPISGHRSVSWYQQTPGQGLQFLFEYFSETQRNKGNFPGRFSGRQFSNSRSEMNVSTLELGDSALYLCASSLTPNQPQHFGDGTRLSIL.

On this clonotype itself: The junction shows a germline mismatch at one end, possibly a read error. This chain joins TRBV24-1 and TRBJ2-1; maybe TRBD1 (5 bases). This CDR3 spans 16 amino acids. Germline-derived CDR1 and CDR2 are KGHDR and SFDVKD. The CDR3 region is CATSEGDSFSYNGQFF. DNA for the CDR3: TGTGCCACCAGTGAAGGGGATTCCTTCTCCTACAATGGGCAGTTCTTC.

The table lists this clonotype with many counts. This chain links TRBV12-3 or TRBV12-4 with TRBJ2-7; 9 bases are a match to TRBD1. V shed 9 bases and J 3 bases; nucleotides not matched to a gene: 6. This CDR3 is 13 amino acids long. The CDR3 coding sequence is TGTGCCAGTGGGGACAGGGAAAGCTACGAGCAGTACTTC. Translation gives CASGDRESYEQYF.

The chain employs TRBV29-1 and TRBJ2-7; 9 positions agree with TRBD2. V was pared by 8 bases and J by 7 bases, with 6 bases of the junction left unmatched. Germline CDR1 SQVTM, CDR2 ANQGSEA. This CDR3 is 11 amino acids long. The CDR3 here is CSLAGVVEQYF. Written as DNA, the CDR3 is TGCAGCTTAGCGGGAGTGGTGGAGCAGTACTTC.

The chain employs TRBV7-2 and TRBJ1-3; D might be TRBD1 (5 bases). Germline V gene lookup returns CDR1 SGHTA and CDR2 FQGNSA. With 5 bases removed from V and 7 bases from J, the gap between germline ends came to 12 bases. This CDR3 has 13 residues. The CDR3 sequence is CASSPQWGNTIYF. CDR3 coding DNA: TGTGCCAGCAGCCCTCAGTGGGGCAACACCATATATTTT. Variable domain in full (rest from reference TRBV7-2 and TRBJ1-3): GAGVSQSPSNKVTEKGKDVELRCDPISGHTALYWYRQSLGQGLEFLIYFQGNSAPDKSGLPSDRFSAERTGGSVSTLTIQRTQQEDSAVYLCASSPQWGNTIYFGEGSWLTVV.

V and J are TRBV7-9 and TRBJ1-1; tentatively, D is TRBD1 (5 bases). The germline V gene has CDR1 SEHNR and CDR2 FQNEAQ (reference sequence). CDR3 length: 14 amino acids. The V and J ends lost 4 bases and 11 bases respectively, with 20 bases between them. The CDR3 sequence: CASSSRGSQPLAFF. The CDR3, as DNA: TGTGCCAGCAGCTCGCGGGGGTCCCAGCCCCTGGCTTTCTTT.

The rearrangement joins TRBV29-1 to TRBJ2-6, with 8 bases matching TRBD2. J lost 1 base, V lost 2 bases, and 7 bases had no gene match. There are 17 residues in the CDR3. CDR1 SQVTM and CDR2 ANQGSEA come from the germline V gene. The CDR3 DNA reads TGCAGCGTTGAAACGGGGGGGCAACGGTCTGGGGCCAACGTCCTGACTTTC. Translating it yields CSVETGGQRSGANVLTF.

This clonotype was detected ten times or more. This sequence joins TRBV5-6 and TRBJ1-6; 8 nucleotides align to TRBD1. The CDR3 loop spans 14 amino acids. V lost 4 bases, J lost 6 bases, and 3 bases stayed unmatched. CDR1 and CDR2 from the germline V gene are SGHDT and YYEEEE. CDR3 DNA: TGTGCCAGCAGCCTGACAGGGGTTAATTCACCCCTCCACTTT. The encoded protein is CASSLTGVNSPLHF.

The rearrangement links TRBV2 to TRBJ2-7; 9 nucleotides agree with TRBD2. CDR3 length equals 18 residues. The junction had 13 bases not matched to a gene; V was cut back by 3 bases and J by 1 base. CDR1 and CDR2 from the germline V gene are SNHLY and FYNNEI. CDR3 coding DNA: TGTGCCAGCAGTGAGCCCCCCTTTAGCGGGGGAAGGTCCTACGAGCAGTACTTC. Translating gives CASSEPPFSGGRSYEQYF.

This clonotype was seen ten or more times. This chain uses TRBV30 with TRBJ2-1, with D perhaps TRBD1 (6 bases). The V gene's germline CDR1 is GTSNPN and CDR2 SVGIG (reference sequence). The CDR3 has 14 residues. The germline V and J ends were trimmed by 1 base and 4 bases, with 11 bases remaining between them. This chain's CDR3 is CAWSGDKGYNEQFF. CDR3 sequence (DNA): TGTGCCTGGAGTGGGGACAAGGGTTACAATGAGCAGTTCTTC.

Many counts were recorded for this clonotype. The chain is built from TRBV27 and TRBJ2-2; D gene uncertain. From germline, CDR1 is MNHEY and CDR2 SMNVEV (reference sequence). V dropped 3 bases and J dropped 7 bases, with 6 bases sitting between them. The CDR3 runs to 12 residues. CDR3: CASSFAGGELFF. The CDR3 DNA reads TGTGCCAGCAGTTTTGCAGGCGGGGAGCTGTTTTTT.

This clonotype has at least ten counts. The chain has TRBV2 and TRBJ1-1; the D is unclear. This CDR3 comprises 9 residues. Trimming removed 10 bases at V and 8 bases at J, with 8 bases between. Germline CDR1 reads SNHLY; CDR2 reads FYNNEI. CDR3 residues: CANGEEAFF. DNA for the CDR3: TGTGCCAACGGAGAAGAAGCTTTCTTT.

The CDR3 DNA sequence: TGTGCCAGCAGCTTAGCCGTGAGGGTGGGAGTCCCCACAGATACGCAGTATTTT. It specifies CASSLAVRVGVPTDTQYF. V gene TRBV7-2 combines with J gene TRBJ2-3; D possibly corresponds to TRBD2 (5 bases). V shed 0 bases and J shed 2 bases, with 18 bases lying between them. In germline, CDR1 is SGHTA, CDR2 FQGNSA. This CDR3 has 18 residues. Together with reference TRBV7-2 and TRBJ2-3, the CDR3 gives the full variable domain: GAGVSQSPSNKVTEKGKDVELRCDPISGHTALYWYRQSLGQGLEFLIYFQGNSAPDKSGLPSDRFSAERTGGSVSTLTIQRTQQEDSAVYLCASSLAVRVGVPTDTQYFGPGTRLTVL.

This sequence joins TRBV6-1 and TRBJ2-3, with no clear D. V shed 7 bases and J shed 2 bases, with 13 bases lying between them. CDR3 length: 14 residues. The V gene's germline CDR1 is MNHNS and CDR2 SASEGT. For the CDR3, the DNA is TGTGCCAGCACCCAGGTATGGGCCACAGATACGCAGTATTTT. Its protein product is CASTQVWATDTQYF.